One and the same sample provided the 17 T cell receptor beta chains below, sequenced in a study of tumor and adjacent non-tumor tissue in lung cancer. A modified ARM-PCR protocol with three rounds of nested PCR amplified TCRbeta. TCRdb reprocessed the multiplex PCR reads via MiXCR and lists one record per CDR3 protein. Counted here are about 100,000 distinct CDR3 sequences, 55% to 65% occurring once; the ten biggest clones make up less than 20%. The template was RNA from unsorted bulk tissue. More than 3 cm separated this lung sample from the edge of the tumor. Material: distant non-tumor lung tissue. These receptors came from a man younger than 40 with non-small cell lung cancer.

This clonotype has at least ten counts. The genes are TRBV5-4 and TRBJ2-7; 13 bases fit TRBD2. The CDR3 runs to 14 residues. Germline assignment: CDR1 SGHNT and CDR2 YYREEE (reference sequence). V lost 4 bases to trimming and J lost 6 bases; unmatched junction nucleotides: 4. The CDR3 DNA reads as TGTGCCAGCAGCCGGACTAGCGGGAGTGCCGAGCAGTACTTC. It yields the protein CASSRTSGSAEQYF.

About this clonotype itself: One end of the junction is discordant with germline, which a read error may explain. This chain links TRBV20-1 with TRBJ2-2; a weak D match, TRBD2 (6 bases). The CDR3 totals 18 residues. Germline V gene sequence: CDR1 DFQATT, CDR2 SNEGSKA (reference sequence). CDR3 DNA: TGCAGTGCTAGAGATCATTCGGGGAACGGTGGAGACATCGGGGGGCTGTTTTTT. Amino acid sequence: CSARDHSGNGGDIGGLFF.

A word on this clonotype: Its ends do not fully match the called genes, so a read error is possible. This sequence joins TRBV12-3 or TRBV12-4 and TRBJ1-1; 9 nucleotides align to TRBD1. The CDR3 length is 14 residues. CDR3 residues: CASTRTGADTEASF. CDR3 DNA sequence: TGTGCCAGCACCCGGACAGGGGCGGACACTGAAGCTTCCTTT.

The sample holds one count of this clonotype. J is TRBJ2-1 and V is TRBV20-1; 10 nucleotides match TRBD2. V dropped 3 bases and J dropped 11; count of bases not matched to a gene: 13. The CDR3 is 15 residues long. The germline CDR1 and CDR2 sequences are DFQATT and SNEGSKA (reference sequence). The CDR3 DNA reads TGCAGTGCTAGGGATCAGCGGGAGGGATACAGTAAGCAGTTCTTC. It translates to CSARDQREGYSKQFF.

The DNA for the CDR3 is TGTGGCGGCCTAATATCGCAGGCGAACACTGAAGCTTTCTTT. Amino acid sequence: CGGLISQANTEAFF. The chain couples TRBV6-5 to TRBJ1-1; D is unclear. The CDR3 consists of 14 residues. CDR1 is MNHEY and CDR2 is SVGAGI in the germline V gene.

Worth noting for this clonotype: This may be a read error, as it is one base from a much larger clone. V is TRBV12-3 or TRBV12-4 and J is TRBJ2-2; D is unclear. The CDR3 has 14 amino acids. This CDR3 is CASSLGQNTWELFF. DNA for the CDR3: TGTGCCAGCAGTTTAGGGCAGAACACCTGGGAGCTGTTTTTT.

About this clonotype: A read error may account for a junction end that differs from germline. This chain connects TRBV20-1 to TRBJ2-1; D tentatively fits TRBD1 or TRBD2 (5 bases each). The CDR3 is 13 residues long. Germline CDR1 and CDR2: DFQATT and SNEGSKA (reference sequence). The CDR3 loop reads CSARRGSGNGQFF. CDR3 DNA: TGTAGTGCTAGACGGGGCTCAGGGAATGGGCAGTTCTTC.

This clonotype was observed a handful of times. The chain has TRBV5-1 and TRBJ2-2; 7 bases map to TRBD1. This CDR3 comprises 16 residues. V shed 2 bases and J 5 bases; nucleotides not matched to a gene: 9. Germline-derived CDR1 and CDR2 are SGHRS and YFSETQ. The CDR3 loop reads CASSLRGRESTGELFF. The CDR3 DNA reads as TGCGCCAGCAGCTTAAGGGGGCGCGAATCTACCGGGGAGCTGTTTTTT.

The chain is built from TRBV11-2 and TRBJ2-1; D is unclear. The CDR3 length is 15 residues. Trimming took off 3 bases at V and 8 bases at J, with 17 bases between the two ends. Per the germline V gene, CDR1 is SGHAT and CDR2 is FQNNGV. The CDR3 protein is CASSLVANRTDEQFF. The CDR3, as DNA: TGTGCCAGCAGCTTGGTGGCTAACCGGACGGATGAGCAGTTCTTC.

Regarding this clonotype: The junction does not match germline at one end; this may be a read error. V gene TRBV20-1 combines with J gene TRBJ2-7; 12 bases match TRBD2. There are 13 residues in the CDR3. The germline V gene encodes CDR1 DFQATT and CDR2 SNEGSKA (reference sequence). As DNA, the CDR3 is TGCGGTGGCAGGCTAGCGGGAGGGCGGGAGCACTACTTC. Protein sequence: CGGRLAGGREHYF.

J is TRBJ2-3 and V is TRBV11-1; the D gene is possibly TRBD1 (5 bases). The length of the CDR3 is 13 residues. The V end lost 5 bases, the J end lost 6 bases, and 12 bases lay between the germline ends. Germline lookup yields CDR1 SGHAT and CDR2 FQDESV (reference sequence). The CDR3 DNA reads TGTGCCAGCAGCCTCAGGGTTGAGGATACGCAGTATTTT. This codes for CASSLRVEDTQYF.

V and J are TRBV5-1 and TRBJ1-2, with D maybe TRBD1 (5 bases). Looked up from germline, CDR1 is SGHRS and CDR2 is YFSETQ. The CDR3 has 14 amino acids. V was shortened by 0 bases and J by 7 bases, with 13 bases between the two germline ends. CDR3 residues: CASSLDGTRGGYTF. DNA of the CDR3: TGCGCCAGCAGCTTGGACGGGACGAGGGGTGGCTACACCTTC.

With regard to this clonotype: A much larger clone lies one base from this, so it may be a read error. The V call is TRBV24-1, the J call TRBJ2-1; D might be TRBD2 (5 bases). Per the germline V gene, CDR1 is KGHDR and CDR2 is SFDVKD. The CDR3 loop spans 15 amino acids. The CDR3 DNA is TGTGCCACCAGTGATTTGTGGTCCGGGAACAATGAGGAGTTCTTC. It translates to CATSDLWSGNNEEFF.

Turning to this clonotype: The junction departs from germline at one end; a sequencing error may be responsible. This rearrangement joins TRBV4-1 to TRBJ2-7, with D unresolved. CDR1 and CDR2 from the germline V gene are MGHRA and YSYEKL. The CDR3 is 12 amino acids. CDR3 in DNA: TGCGCCAGCAGCCAAGATTTTGCCGTGCAATACTTT. It specifies CASSQDFAVQYF.

This clonotype came up a few times. The chain recombines TRBV11-2 with TRBJ2-1; the D gene is possibly TRBD2 (6 bases). Deletions cut 4 bases from V and 12 bases from J, with 25 bases between. Germline V gene data show CDR1 as SGHAT and CDR2 as FQNNGV. This CDR3 contains 16 residues. CDR3 coding DNA: TGTGCCAGCAGCTCGGGCATGGGTTGGGGGGAAGATGGGCAGTTCTTC. This gives the protein CASSSGMGWGEDGQFF.

With respect to this clonotype: Given a much more abundant clone one base away, this may be a read error. The chain recombines TRBV5-6 with TRBJ1-1; a possible D gene is TRBD1 (5 bases). This CDR3 region has 16 residues. The germline V gene has CDR1 SGHDT and CDR2 YYEEEE. Trimming took 4 bases from V and 3 from J, leaving 19 bases between them. DNA for the CDR3: TGTGCCAGCAGCCCCACGGGGCCCAGGGCGGACACTGAAGCTTTCTTT. Translating gives CASSPTGPRADTEAFF.

This clonotype was observed a handful of times. V gene TRBV11-2 combines with J gene TRBJ2-3; D remains unclear. Germline V gives CDR1 SGHAT, CDR2 FQNNGV. The CDR3 length is 15 residues. The V gene lost 0 bases and the J gene lost 0 bases, with 7 bases spanning the gap. CDR3 DNA sequence: TGTGCCAGCAGCTTAGAACGGCGAAGCACAGATACGCAGTATTTT. Its protein product is CASSLERRSTDTQYF.